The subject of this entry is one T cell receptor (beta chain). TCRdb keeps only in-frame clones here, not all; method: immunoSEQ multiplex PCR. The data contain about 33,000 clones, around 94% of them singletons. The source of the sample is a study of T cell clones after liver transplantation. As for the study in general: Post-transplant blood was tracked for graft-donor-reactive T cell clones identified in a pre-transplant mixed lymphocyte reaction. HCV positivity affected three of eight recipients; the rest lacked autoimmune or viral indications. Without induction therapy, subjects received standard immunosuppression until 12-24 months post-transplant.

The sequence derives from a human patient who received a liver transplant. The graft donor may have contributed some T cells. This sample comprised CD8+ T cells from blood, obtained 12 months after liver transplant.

CDR3 DNA sequence: TGTGCCAGCAGCTTAGGGCGGAGCCCCACAGATACGCAGTATTTT. Amino acid sequence: CASSLGRSPTDTQYF. The J gene is TRBJ2-3, the V gene TRBV13; D is uncertain. Per germline, CDR1 PRHDT and CDR2 FYEKMQ (reference sequence). V was cut by 0 bases and J by 2 bases, with 9 bases left in between. This CDR3 has 15 amino acids.